This record looks at one TCR beta chain sequence and its context. The CDR3 consists of 12 residues. Germline loops: CDR1 KGHSH, CDR2 LQKENI. Trimming cost V 5 bases and J 9 bases, with 11 bases left between them. The entry originates in a study of blood T cell repertoires in COVID-19. Recovered Cohort 3 donors showed two negative PCRs, clearance, or symptom resolution. Produced via immunoSEQ multiplex PCR; TCRdb's table is partial and in-frame only. This sample has over 200,000 clones, with more than 80% found just once. The origin of this receptor is a man in his sixties who had recovered from COVID-19. V gene TRBV18 combines with J gene TRBJ2-1; D may be TRBD1 (5 bases). The specimen sequenced was PBMCs or T cells enriched from blood (not recorded which). CDR3 DNA: TGTGCCAGCTCATCAAGGGGAACTGAGCAGTTCTTC. This encodes CASSSRGTEQFF.